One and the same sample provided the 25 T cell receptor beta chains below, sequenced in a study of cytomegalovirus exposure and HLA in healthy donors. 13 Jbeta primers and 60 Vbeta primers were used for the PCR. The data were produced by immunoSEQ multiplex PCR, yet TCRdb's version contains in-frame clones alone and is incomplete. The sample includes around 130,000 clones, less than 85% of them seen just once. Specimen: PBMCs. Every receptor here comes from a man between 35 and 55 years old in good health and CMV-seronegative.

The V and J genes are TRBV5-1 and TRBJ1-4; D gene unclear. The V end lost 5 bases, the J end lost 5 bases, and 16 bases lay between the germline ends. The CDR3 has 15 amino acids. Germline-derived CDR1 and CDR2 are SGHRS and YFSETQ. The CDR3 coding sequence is TGCGCCAGCAGTCCCGTGGCGGTGAGAAATGAAAAACTGTTTTTT. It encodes CASSPVAVRNEKLFF.

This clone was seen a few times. The CDR3 DNA reads TGTGCCAGCAGCCGAACCAGGGACAGGGGTTACGAGCAGTACTTC. Protein sequence: CASSRTRDRGYEQYF. V gene TRBV6-5 combines with J gene TRBJ2-5; 10 nucleotides line up with TRBD1. The J call may be incorrect, as the DNA end agrees better with TRBJ2-7. The CDR3 runs 15 residues. Germline lookup yields CDR1 MNHEY and CDR2 SVGAGI.

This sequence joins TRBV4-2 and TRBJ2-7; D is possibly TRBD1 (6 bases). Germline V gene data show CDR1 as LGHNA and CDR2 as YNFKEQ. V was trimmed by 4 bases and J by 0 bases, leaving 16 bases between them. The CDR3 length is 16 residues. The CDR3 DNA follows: TGTGCCAGCAGCCCACAACTTGGGGGCCCCTCCTACGAGCAGTACTTC. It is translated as CASSPQLGGPSYEQYF.

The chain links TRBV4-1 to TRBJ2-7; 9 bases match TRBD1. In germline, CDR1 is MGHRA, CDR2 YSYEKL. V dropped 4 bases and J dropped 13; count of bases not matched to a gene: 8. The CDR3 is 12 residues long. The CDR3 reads CASSPIQGARYF. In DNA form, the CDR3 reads TGCGCCAGCAGCCCTATACAGGGGGCCCGTTACTTC.

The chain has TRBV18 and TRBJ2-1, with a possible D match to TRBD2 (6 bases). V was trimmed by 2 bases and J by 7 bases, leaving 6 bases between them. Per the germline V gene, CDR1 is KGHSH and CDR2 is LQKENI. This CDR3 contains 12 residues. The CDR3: CASSPGGNEQFF. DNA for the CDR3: TGTGCCAGCTCACCAGGAGGGAATGAGCAGTTCTTC.

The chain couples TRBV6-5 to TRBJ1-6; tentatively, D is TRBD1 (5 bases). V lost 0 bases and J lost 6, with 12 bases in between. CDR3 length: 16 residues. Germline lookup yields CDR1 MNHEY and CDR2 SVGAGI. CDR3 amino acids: CASSYSRQILNSPLHF. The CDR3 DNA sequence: TGTGCCAGCAGTTACTCGAGACAGATCCTTAATTCACCCCTCCACTTT.

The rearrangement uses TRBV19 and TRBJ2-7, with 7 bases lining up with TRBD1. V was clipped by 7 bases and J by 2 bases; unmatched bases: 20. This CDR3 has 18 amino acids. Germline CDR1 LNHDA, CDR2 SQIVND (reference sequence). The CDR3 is CASTPSGIQGLPPYEQYF. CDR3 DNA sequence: TGTGCCAGTACCCCCTCCGGGATACAGGGGCTTCCTCCCTACGAGCAGTACTTC.

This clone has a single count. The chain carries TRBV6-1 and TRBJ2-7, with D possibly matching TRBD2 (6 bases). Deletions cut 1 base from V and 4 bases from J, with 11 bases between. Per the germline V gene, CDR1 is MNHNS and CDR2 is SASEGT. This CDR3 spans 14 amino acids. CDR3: CASSEVGGIYEQYF. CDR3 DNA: TGTGCCAGCAGTGAAGTTGGGGGGATATACGAGCAGTACTTC.

The CDR3 nucleotides are TGTGCCAGCAGCCTCTCGGAGGGGGCTGGCGGGGAGCTGTTTTTT. This codes for CASSLSEGAGGELFF. V usage is TRBV7-9 and J usage is TRBJ2-2, with a possible D match to TRBD1 (7 bases). The CDR3 has 15 amino acids. In germline, CDR1 is SEHNR, CDR2 FQNEAQ (reference sequence). Trimming removed 5 bases at V and 7 bases at J, with 17 bases between.

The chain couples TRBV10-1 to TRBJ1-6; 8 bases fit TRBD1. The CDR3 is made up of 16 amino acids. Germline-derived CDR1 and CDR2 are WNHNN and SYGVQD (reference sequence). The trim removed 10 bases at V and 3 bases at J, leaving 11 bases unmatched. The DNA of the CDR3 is TGCGCCAAGGGGCTACAGGGGGTAAGCTATAATTCACCCCTCCACTTT. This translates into CAKGLQGVSYNSPLHF.

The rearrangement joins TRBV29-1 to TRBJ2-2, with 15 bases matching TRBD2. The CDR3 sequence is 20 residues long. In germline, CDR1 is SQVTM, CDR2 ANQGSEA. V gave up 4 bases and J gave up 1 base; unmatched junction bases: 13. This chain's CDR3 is CSVGAGTSGRTRQNTGELFF. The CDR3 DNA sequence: TGCAGCGTTGGGGCCGGGACTAGCGGGAGGACACGACAGAACACCGGGGAGCTGTTTTTT.

CDR3 nucleotide sequence: TGTGCCAGCAGCTTAGGGGGCAGAGTTTACTATGGCTACACCTTC. Residues: CASSLGGRVYYGYTF. The gene calls are TRBV11-2 and TRBJ1-2; TRBD1 might be the D (5 bases). Germline V gives CDR1 SGHAT, CDR2 FQNNGV. The CDR3 totals 15 residues. The V gene lost 1 base and the J gene lost 3 bases, with 12 bases spanning the gap.

The CDR3 is CASSQARSGELFF. The CDR3 coding sequence is TGTGCCAGCAGCCAAGCGAGGTCCGGGGAGCTGTTTTTT. The genes are TRBV14 and TRBJ2-2; D is ambiguous. The V end was cut by 1 base, the J end by 6 bases, with 6 bases between. The V gene's germline CDR1 is SGHDN and CDR2 FVKESK. The CDR3 totals 13 residues.

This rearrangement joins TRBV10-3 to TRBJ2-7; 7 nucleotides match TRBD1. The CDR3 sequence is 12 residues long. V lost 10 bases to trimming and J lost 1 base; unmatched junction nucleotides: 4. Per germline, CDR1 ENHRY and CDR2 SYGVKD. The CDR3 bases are TGTGCCACAGAGGGACAGTCCTACGAGCAGTACTTC. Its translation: CATEGQSYEQYF.

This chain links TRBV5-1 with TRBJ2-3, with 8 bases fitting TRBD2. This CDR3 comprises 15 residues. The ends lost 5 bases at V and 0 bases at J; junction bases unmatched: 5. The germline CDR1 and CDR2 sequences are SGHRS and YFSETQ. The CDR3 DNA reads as TGCGCCAGCAGACTTAGCGGGACGAGCACAGATACGCAGTATTTT. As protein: CASRLSGTSTDTQYF.

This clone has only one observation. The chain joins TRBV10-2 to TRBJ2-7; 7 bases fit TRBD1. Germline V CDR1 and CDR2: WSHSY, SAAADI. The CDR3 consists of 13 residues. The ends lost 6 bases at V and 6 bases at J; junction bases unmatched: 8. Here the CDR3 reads CASRNDRVSEQYF. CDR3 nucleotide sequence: TGCGCCAGCAGAAATGACAGGGTGTCCGAGCAGTACTTC.

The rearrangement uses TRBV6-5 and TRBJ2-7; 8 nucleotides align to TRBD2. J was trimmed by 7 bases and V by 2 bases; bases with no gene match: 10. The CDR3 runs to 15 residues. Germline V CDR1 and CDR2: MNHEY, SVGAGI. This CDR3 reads CASSYRGGGWDEQYF. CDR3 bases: TGTGCCAGCAGTTACCGAGGCGGGGGGTGGGATGAGCAGTACTTC.

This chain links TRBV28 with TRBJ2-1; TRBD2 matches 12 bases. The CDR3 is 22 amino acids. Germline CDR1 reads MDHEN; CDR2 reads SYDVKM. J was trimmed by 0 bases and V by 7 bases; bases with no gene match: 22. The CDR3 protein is CASNLGLIRLAGVHSSYNEQFF. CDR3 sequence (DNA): TGTGCCAGCAACCTAGGCCTCATAAGACTAGCGGGAGTCCACAGCTCCTACAATGAGCAGTTCTTC.

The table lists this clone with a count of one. Here the CDR3 DNA reads TGTGCCAGTACCAGGGGTGGGGGATACAATGAGCAGTTCTTC. Encoded protein: CASTRGGGYNEQFF. The chain couples TRBV19 to TRBJ2-1, with D perhaps matching TRBD1 (6 bases). Germline values: CDR1 LNHDA, CDR2 SQIVND (reference sequence). This CDR3 spans 14 amino acids. Trimming took 7 bases from V and 4 from J, leaving 14 bases between them.

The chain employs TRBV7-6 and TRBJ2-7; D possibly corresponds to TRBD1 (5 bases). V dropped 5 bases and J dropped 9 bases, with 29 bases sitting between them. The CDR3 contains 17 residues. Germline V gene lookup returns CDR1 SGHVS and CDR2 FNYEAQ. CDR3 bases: TGTGCCAGCAGCCCAGGGCCTCCCCTTTCCGAATTTGCCGCGCAGTACTTC. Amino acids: CASSPGPPLSEFAAQYF.

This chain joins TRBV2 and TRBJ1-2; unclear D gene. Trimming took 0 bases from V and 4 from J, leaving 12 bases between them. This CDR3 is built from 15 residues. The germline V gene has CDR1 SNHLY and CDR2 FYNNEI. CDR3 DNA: TGTGCCAGCAGTGAAGCGATGGAGAGTTTCTATGGCTACACCTTC. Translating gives CASSEAMESFYGYTF.

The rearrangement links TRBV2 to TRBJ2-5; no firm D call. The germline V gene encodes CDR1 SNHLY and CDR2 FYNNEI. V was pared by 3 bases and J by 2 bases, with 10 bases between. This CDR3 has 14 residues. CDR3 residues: CASSDSGLQETQYF. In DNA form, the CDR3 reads TGTGCCAGCAGTGATTCTGGCTTACAAGAGACCCAGTACTTC.

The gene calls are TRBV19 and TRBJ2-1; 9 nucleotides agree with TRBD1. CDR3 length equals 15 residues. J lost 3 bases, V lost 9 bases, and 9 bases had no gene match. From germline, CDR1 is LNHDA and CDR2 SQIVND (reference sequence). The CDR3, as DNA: TGTGCCAGCACGGACCGGGGACAGGGCTACAATGAGCAGTTCTTC. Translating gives CASTDRGQGYNEQFF. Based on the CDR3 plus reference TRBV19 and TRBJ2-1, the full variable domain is DGGITQSPKYLFRKEGQNVTLSCEQNLNHDAMYWYRQDPGQGLRLIYYSQIVNDFQKGDIAEGYSVSREKKESFPLTVTSAQKNPTAFYLCASTDRGQGYNEQFFGPGTRLTVL.

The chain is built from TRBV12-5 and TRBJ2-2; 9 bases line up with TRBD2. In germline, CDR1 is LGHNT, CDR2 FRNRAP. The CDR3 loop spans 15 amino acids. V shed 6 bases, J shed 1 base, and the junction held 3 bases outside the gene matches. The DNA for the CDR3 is TGTGCTAGTGGGGGGACTAGCCTGAACACCGGGGAGCTGTTTTTT. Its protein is CASGGTSLNTGELFF.

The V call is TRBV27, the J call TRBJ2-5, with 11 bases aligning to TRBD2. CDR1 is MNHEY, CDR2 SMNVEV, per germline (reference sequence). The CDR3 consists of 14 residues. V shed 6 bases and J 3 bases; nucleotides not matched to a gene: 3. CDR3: CASRTGLAEETQYF. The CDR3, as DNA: TGTGCCAGCAGAACGGGACTAGCGGAAGAGACCCAGTACTTC.